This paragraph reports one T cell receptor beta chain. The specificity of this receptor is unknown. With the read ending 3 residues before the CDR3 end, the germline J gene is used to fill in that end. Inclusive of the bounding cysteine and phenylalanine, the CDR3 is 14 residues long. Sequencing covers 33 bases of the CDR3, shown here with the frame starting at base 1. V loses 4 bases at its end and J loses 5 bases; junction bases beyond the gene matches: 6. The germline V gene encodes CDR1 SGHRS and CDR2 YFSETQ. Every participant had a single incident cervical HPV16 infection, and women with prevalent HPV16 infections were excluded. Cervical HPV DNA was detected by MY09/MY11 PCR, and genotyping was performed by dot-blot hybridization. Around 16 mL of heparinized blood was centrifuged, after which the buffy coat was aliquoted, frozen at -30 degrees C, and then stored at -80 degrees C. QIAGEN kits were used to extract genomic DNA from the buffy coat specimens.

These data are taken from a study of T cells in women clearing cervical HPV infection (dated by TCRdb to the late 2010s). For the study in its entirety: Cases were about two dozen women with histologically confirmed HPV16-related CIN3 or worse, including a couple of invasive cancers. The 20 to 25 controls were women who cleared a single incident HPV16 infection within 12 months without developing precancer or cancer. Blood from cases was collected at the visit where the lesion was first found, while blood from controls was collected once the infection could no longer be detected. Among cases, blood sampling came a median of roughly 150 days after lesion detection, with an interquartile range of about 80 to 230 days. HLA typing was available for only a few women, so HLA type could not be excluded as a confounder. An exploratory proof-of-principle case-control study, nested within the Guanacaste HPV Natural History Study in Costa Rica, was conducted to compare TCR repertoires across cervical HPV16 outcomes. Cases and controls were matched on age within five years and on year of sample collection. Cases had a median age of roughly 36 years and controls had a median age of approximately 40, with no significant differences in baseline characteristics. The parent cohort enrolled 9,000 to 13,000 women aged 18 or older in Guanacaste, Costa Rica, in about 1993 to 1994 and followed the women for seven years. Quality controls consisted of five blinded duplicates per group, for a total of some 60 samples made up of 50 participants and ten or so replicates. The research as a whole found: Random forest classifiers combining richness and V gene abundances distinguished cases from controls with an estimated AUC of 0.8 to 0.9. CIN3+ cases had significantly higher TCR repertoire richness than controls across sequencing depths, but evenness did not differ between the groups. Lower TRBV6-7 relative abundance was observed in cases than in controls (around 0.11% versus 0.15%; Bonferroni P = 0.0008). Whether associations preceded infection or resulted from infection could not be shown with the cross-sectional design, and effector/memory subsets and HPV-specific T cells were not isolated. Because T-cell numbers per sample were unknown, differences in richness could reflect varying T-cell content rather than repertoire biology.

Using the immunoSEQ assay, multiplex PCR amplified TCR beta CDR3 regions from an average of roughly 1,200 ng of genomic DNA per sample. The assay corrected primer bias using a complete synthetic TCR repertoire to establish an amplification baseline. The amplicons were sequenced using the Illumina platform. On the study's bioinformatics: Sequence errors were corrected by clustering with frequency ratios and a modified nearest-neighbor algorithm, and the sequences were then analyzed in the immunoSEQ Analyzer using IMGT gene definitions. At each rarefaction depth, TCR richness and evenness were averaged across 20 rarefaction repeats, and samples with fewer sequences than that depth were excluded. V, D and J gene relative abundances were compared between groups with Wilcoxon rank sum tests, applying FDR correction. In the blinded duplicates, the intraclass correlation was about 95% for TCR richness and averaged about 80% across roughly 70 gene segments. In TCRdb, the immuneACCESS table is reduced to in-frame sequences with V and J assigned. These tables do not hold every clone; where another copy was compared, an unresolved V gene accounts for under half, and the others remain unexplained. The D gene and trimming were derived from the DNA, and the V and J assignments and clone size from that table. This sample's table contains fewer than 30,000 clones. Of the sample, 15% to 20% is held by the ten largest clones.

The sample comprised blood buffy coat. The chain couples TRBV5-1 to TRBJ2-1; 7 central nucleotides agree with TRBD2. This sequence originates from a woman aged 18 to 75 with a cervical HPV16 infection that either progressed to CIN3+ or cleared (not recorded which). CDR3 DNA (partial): TGCGCCAGCAGCCATAGCGGGCCGGACAATGAG. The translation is CASSHSGPDNE. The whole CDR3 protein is CASSHSGPDNEQFF.